The T cell receptor beta chain under discussion was sequenced for a study of cytomegalovirus exposure and HLA in healthy donors. Whole-study results and caveats: High specificity and sensitivity for cytomegalovirus status were reported for the classifier.

Here immunoSEQ multiplex PCR was the method, and the copy in TCRdb shows in-frame clones only, minus some. The profile shows about 60,000 clones, approximately 95% of them singletons. Regarding this clone: As yet, its antigen is unknown.

The CDR3 is 15 amino acids. Germline V gives CDR1 MDHEN, CDR2 SYDVKM. V dropped 5 bases and J dropped 8; count of bases not matched to a gene: 14. Separate from the approximately 670-subject first cohort, the roughly 120-subject validation cohort was the one that the donors belonged to. The sample was PBMCs. This receptor was identified in a woman aged 18-35 years in good health and CMV-seronegative. V is TRBV28 and J is TRBJ1-2; 7 bases align to TRBD1. CDR3 bases: TGTGCCAGCAGTACCCCCGGGACAGTGAAAGTAGGCTACACCTTC. Translating it yields CASSTPGTVKVGYTF.